Listed below are T cell receptor beta chains from one sample, sequenced in a study of T cell responses to AZD1222 COVID-19 vaccine. Repertoires were generated with immunoSEQ multiplex PCR, while TCRdb's copy carries only in-frame clones and drops some. The top ten hold 4% to 5.5% of the sample, which has under 130,000 clones, less than 95% seen once. The sample was peripheral blood, taken on day 0 of AZD1222 vaccination. Receptors were obtained from an adult in good health. Both conserved end residues are trimmed from each CDR3. The D gene is left open where the match is weak.

d_call v_call cdr3_aa
TRBD1 TRBV7-9 ASSSRQGGGGYT
NA TRBV27 ASSFKGTGSNEQY
TRBD2 TRBV19 ASSMPSLAGGRNIQY
NA TRBV18 ASSPRGANEKLF
TRBD1 TRBV9 ASSFGQGTDTQY
NA TRBV7-9 ASSLGNNQPQH
TRBD1 TRBV2 ASGGQENTEAF
TRBD1 TRBV18 ASSPTGTSGNTIY
NA TRBV11-2 ASSYPDYLTDTQY
NA TRBV6-2/TRBV6-3 ASSWTTNQPQH
NA TRBV18 ASFQTDRGWEAF
NA TRBV6-5 ASSPKSGDTQY
TRBD2 TRBV4-2 ASSPLSGGRDEQF
TRBD1 TRBV3-1/TRBV3-2 ASRGTGGQETQY
NA TRBV14 ASSPAYTYGAYGYT
NA TRBV9 ASSVDGNMPQH
NA TRBV25-1 ASSDPRGEETQY
TRBD1 TRBV28 ASSSWTGSSYEQY
TRBD1 TRBV4-3 ASSRTGGYGYT
NA TRBV12-3/TRBV12-4 ASSLGNTQY
NA TRBV4-1 ASSQPGRTSGNTIY
TRBD2 TRBV6-5 ASSTYSGNTDTQY